The present T cell receptor beta chain was sequenced within a study of glioma-infiltrating T cells after dendritic cell vaccination. Profiled with immunoSEQ multiplex PCR; TCRdb holds only in-frame clones, not every one. The data hold some 110,000 clones, with 90% observed a single time. The CDR3 runs to 13 residues. CDR1 and CDR2 (germline): GTSNPN, SVGIG (reference sequence). The ends were cut back, 0 bases at V and 10 bases at J, with 13 bases in the middle. This sample's time point: after dendritic cell vaccination, including at tumor progression/relapse. Isocitrate dehydrogenase mutation was absent in all glioblastoma patients.

The sequence was collected from a human donor with glioblastoma. The genes are TRBV30 and TRBJ2-1; D perhaps matches TRBD2 (6 bases). The sequencing here drew on blood, taken after dendritic cell vaccination. The CDR3 reads CAWSVFTGVEQFF. The CDR3 DNA reads TGTGCCTGGAGTGTATTTACGGGAGTAGAGCAGTTCTTC.